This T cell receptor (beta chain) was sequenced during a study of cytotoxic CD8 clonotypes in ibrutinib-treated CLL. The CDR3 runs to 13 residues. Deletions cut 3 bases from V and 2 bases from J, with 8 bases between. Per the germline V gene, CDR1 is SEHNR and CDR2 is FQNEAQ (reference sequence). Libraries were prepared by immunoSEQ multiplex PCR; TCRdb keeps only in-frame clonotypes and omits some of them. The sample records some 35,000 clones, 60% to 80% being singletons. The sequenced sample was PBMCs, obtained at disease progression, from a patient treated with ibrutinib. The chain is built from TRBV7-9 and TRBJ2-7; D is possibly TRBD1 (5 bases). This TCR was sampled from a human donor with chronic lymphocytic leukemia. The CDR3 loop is CASSLAGTYEQYF. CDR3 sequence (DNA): TGTGCCAGCAGCTTGGCAGGGACCTACGAGCAGTACTTC.